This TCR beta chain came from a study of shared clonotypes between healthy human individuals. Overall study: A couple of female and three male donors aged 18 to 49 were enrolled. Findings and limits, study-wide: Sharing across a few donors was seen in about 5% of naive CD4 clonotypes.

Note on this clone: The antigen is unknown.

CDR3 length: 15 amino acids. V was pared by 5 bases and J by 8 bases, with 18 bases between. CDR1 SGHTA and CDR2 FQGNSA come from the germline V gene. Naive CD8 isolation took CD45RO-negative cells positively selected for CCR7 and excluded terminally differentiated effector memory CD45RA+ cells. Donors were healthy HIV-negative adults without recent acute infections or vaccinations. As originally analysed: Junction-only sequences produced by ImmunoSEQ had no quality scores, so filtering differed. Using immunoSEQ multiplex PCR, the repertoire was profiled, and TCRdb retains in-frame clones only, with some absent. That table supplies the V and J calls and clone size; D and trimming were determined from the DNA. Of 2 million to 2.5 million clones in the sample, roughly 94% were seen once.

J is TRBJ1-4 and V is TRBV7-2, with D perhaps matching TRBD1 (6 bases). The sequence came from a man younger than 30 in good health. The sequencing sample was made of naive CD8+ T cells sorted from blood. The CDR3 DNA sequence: TGTGCCAGCAGCCCGACCACAGGGATTGGAGAAAAACTGTTTTTT. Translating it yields CASSPTTGIGEKLFF.